The clone carrying this TCR beta chain showed up many times. Its antigen is not known. There are 14 residues in the CDR3. Germline V gene sequence: CDR1 DFQATT, CDR2 SNEGSKA (reference sequence). V lost 6 bases to trimming and J lost 5 bases, with 17 bases between them. These data belong to a study of CD8 T cells in ankylosing spondylitis. Points from the study as a whole: Apparently characteristic of ankylosing spondylitis blood was a TCR beta motif (fewer than 10 highly homologous variants).

MiXCR was run by TCRdb on the 5' RACE reads, yielding one entry per CDR3 protein. The table shows about 510,000 distinct CDR3 sequences, with approximately 5.3% occurring only once. J is TRBJ2-1 and V is TRBV20-1, with D hard to call. Material for sequencing was blood, either unsorted or a sorted T cell fraction (not recorded which). The sequence was obtained from a male donor with ankylosing spondylitis. Here the CDR3 reads CSATPGPSDNEQFF. For the CDR3, the DNA is TGCAGTGCGACCCCGGGTCCTTCGGACAATGAGCAGTTCTTC.